One sample yielded the 16 T cell receptor beta chains listed below, sequenced in a study of cytomegalovirus exposure and HLA in healthy donors. PCR employed 60 Vbeta and 13 Jbeta primers. Here immunoSEQ multiplex PCR was the method, and the copy in TCRdb shows in-frame clones only, minus some. This sample has about 140,000 clones; 75% occur once, and the top ten carry around 3.4%. The specimen sequenced was PBMCs. The receptor set was obtained from a man aged 40-50 years in good health and CMV-seronegative.

The rearrangement links TRBV7-3 to TRBJ2-3; D is perhaps TRBD2 (6 bases). The CDR3 is 14 residues long. Germline V gene sequence: CDR1 SGHTA, CDR2 FQGTGA. Trimming took 5 bases from V and 6 from J, leaving 15 bases between them. The CDR3 is CASSQPGEWDTQYF. The CDR3 DNA sequence: TGTGCCAGCAGCCAGCCGGGGGAGTGGGATACGCAGTATTTT.

The chain links TRBV7-7 to TRBJ2-5, with 7 bases fitting TRBD1. CDR1 and CDR2 (germline): SSHAT, FNYEAQ (reference sequence). V lost 6 bases and J lost 4; bases outside the gene matches: 5. The length of the CDR3 is 13 residues. CDR3 amino acids: CASRSDRVETQYF. DNA for the CDR3: TGTGCCAGCAGATCAGACAGGGTAGAGACCCAGTACTTC.

The chain joins TRBV6-1 to TRBJ1-4; 8 nucleotides line up with TRBD1. In germline, CDR1 is MNHNS, CDR2 SASEGT. This CDR3 has 14 residues. After removal of 4 bases from V and 8 bases from J, the junction contained 6 bases not matched to a gene. Here the CDR3 DNA reads TGTGCCAGCAGTGCGGACAGGGTAGGAGAAAAACTGTTTTTT. Translated: CASSADRVGEKLFF.

This sequence joins TRBV5-1 and TRBJ1-1, with a possible D match to TRBD1 (5 bases). The V end lost 0 bases, the J end lost 3 bases, and 18 bases lay between the germline ends. CDR1 and CDR2 from the germline V gene are SGHRS and YFSETQ. The CDR3 contains 17 residues. The CDR3 sequence: CASSLAIDSAGDTEAFF. The CDR3 nucleotides read TGCGCCAGCAGCTTGGCCATCGACAGCGCGGGAGACACTGAAGCTTTCTTT.

This chain connects TRBV7-2 to TRBJ1-4; D is possibly TRBD1 (5 bases). V lost 5 bases and J lost 6, with 13 bases in between. Germline values: CDR1 SGHTA, CDR2 FQGNSA. This CDR3 has 14 amino acids. The DNA of the CDR3 is TGTGCCAGCAGCCTTGACCCGGGGGATGAAAAACTGTTTTTT. Translating gives CASSLDPGDEKLFF.

This clone appeared once. The gene calls are TRBV27 and TRBJ1-4; weak D call: TRBD1 (6 bases). There are 13 residues in the CDR3. V gave up 5 bases and J gave up 5 bases, with 9 bases separating them. Germline CDR1 is MNHEY and CDR2 is SMNVEV (reference sequence). CDR3 residues: CASSLQGNEKLFF. The CDR3 region has the DNA TGTGCCAGCAGTCTCCAGGGGAATGAAAAACTGTTTTTT.

The chain has TRBV6-1 and TRBJ1-2; D is possibly TRBD1 (5 bases). V lost 3 bases, J lost 4 bases, and 18 bases lay in between. The CDR3 is 16 amino acids. Germline-derived CDR1 and CDR2 are MNHNS and SASEGT. The CDR3: CASSDPRVKVGYGYTF. The CDR3 DNA reads TGTGCCAGCAGTGACCCCAGGGTTAAGGTCGGCTATGGCTACACCTTC.

This clone occurred once. The genes are TRBV5-4 and TRBJ2-7, with 9 bases identical to TRBD1. The CDR3 is 15 amino acids. Germline V lookup: CDR1 SGHNT, CDR2 YYREEE (reference sequence). V was clipped by 3 bases and J by 4 bases; unmatched bases: 8. The CDR3 protein is CASSWGAGQGYEQYF. The DNA for the CDR3 is TGTGCCAGCAGCTGGGGGGCGGGACAGGGTTACGAGCAGTACTTC.

The chain links TRBV27 to TRBJ1-4; D perhaps matches TRBD1 (6 bases). This CDR3 is 15 amino acids long. The germline V gene has CDR1 MNHEY and CDR2 SMNVEV (reference sequence). The V end was cut by 2 bases, the J end by 8 bases, with 15 bases between. The CDR3 is CASSLRGQGGEKLFF. The CDR3 DNA is TGTGCCAGCAGTTTAAGAGGGCAAGGGGGAGAAAAACTGTTTTTT. Based on the CDR3 plus reference TRBV27 and TRBJ1-4, the full variable domain is EAQVTQNPRYLITVTGKKLTVTCSQNMNHEYMSWYRQDPGLGLRQIYYSMNVEVTDKGDVPEGYKVSRKEKRNFPLILESPSPNQTSLYFCASSLRGQGGEKLFFGSGTQLSVL.

V and J are TRBV6-5 and TRBJ2-7, with 7 bases lining up with TRBD1. V shed 4 bases and J 2 bases; nucleotides not matched to a gene: 11. Germline V gene data show CDR1 as MNHEY and CDR2 as SVGAGI. The CDR3 length is 16 residues. The CDR3 sequence is CASSSLGTEDPYEQYF. The CDR3, as DNA: TGTGCCAGCAGTTCCCTCGGGACAGAGGACCCCTACGAGCAGTACTTC.

The chain recombines TRBV4-2 with TRBJ1-5; no definite D call. The CDR3 contains 14 residues. V gave up 3 bases and J gave up 2 bases, with 8 bases separating them. The germline V gene encodes CDR1 LGHNA and CDR2 YNFKEQ. CDR3 DNA sequence: TGTGCCAGCAGCCATGAGGAGGGCAATCAGCCCCAGCATTTT. Translation: CASSHEEGNQPQHF.

V and J are TRBV19 and TRBJ1-5, with D possibly matching TRBD1 (6 bases). Trimming left V 9 bases short and J 7 bases short, with 13 bases between. The CDR3 is 12 amino acids. Germline V gene sequence: CDR1 LNHDA, CDR2 SQIVND (reference sequence). CDR3 loop: CASGGQNQPQHF. The CDR3 coding sequence is TGTGCCAGCGGGGGGCAGAACCAGCCCCAGCATTTT.

The chain recombines TRBV5-1 with TRBJ2-7; 8 nucleotides match TRBD1. This CDR3 has 16 amino acids. Germline loops: CDR1 SGHRS, CDR2 YFSETQ. Trimming at V came to 0 bases and at J to 2 bases, leaving 7 bases not matched to a gene. The CDR3, as DNA: TGCGCCAGCAGCTTGGAATTGTGGACAGGGACCTACGAGCAGTACTTC. Translating it yields CASSLELWTGTYEQYF.

This chain connects TRBV6-4 to TRBJ2-1; the D gene is possibly TRBD2 (5 bases). The CDR3 is 16 amino acids. Trimming removed 3 bases at V and 3 bases at J, with 15 bases between. Germline CDR1 MRHNA, CDR2 SNTAGT. CDR3 bases: TGTGCCAGCAGTGAATCGGGGATGACTTACTACAATGAGCAGTTCTTC. The encoded protein is CASSESGMTYYNEQFF.

The rearrangement joins TRBV28 to TRBJ1-2, with 8 bases matching TRBD1. J was trimmed by 4 bases and V by 3 bases; bases with no gene match: 4. The CDR3 runs 14 residues. The germline CDR1 and CDR2 sequences are MDHEN and SYDVKM. The CDR3, as DNA: TGTGCCAGCAGTTTCAGGGGGCCAATCTATGGCTACACCTTC. This codes for CASSFRGPIYGYTF.

CDR3 DNA sequence: TGTGCCAGCAGCTTAGCGCAACTAGCGGGGGGGCTAAATGAGCAGTTCTTC. Its translation is CASSLAQLAGGLNEQFF. This sequence joins TRBV7-2 and TRBJ2-1, with 13 bases identical to TRBD2. CDR1 SGHTA and CDR2 FQGNSA come from the germline V gene. J lost 7 bases, V lost 0 bases, and 6 bases had no gene match. This CDR3 spans 17 amino acids.